A single sample gave rise to the 14 T cell receptor beta chains below, sequenced in a study of pediatric ulcerative colitis. Clones were read by immunoSEQ multiplex PCR, and TCRdb kept only the in-frame ones, dropping some. The sample shows tens of thousands of clones, over 70% of them seen only once. One to two pinch biopsies were taken from the rectum during colonoscopy. The sequencing sample was made of gut tissue. All receptors derive from a boy younger than 18 with severe ulcerative colitis.

The chain recombines TRBV7-9 with TRBJ1-1, with D unclear. The germline gives CDR1 SEHNR, CDR2 FQNEAQ (reference sequence). This CDR3 is built from 13 residues. The V gene lost 5 bases and the J gene lost 1 base, with 8 bases spanning the gap. CDR3: CASSTDKNTEAFF. As DNA, the CDR3 is TGTGCCAGCAGCACGGATAAGAACACTGAAGCTTTCTTT.

The chain uses TRBV19 and TRBJ1-2, with 7 bases matching TRBD1. CDR3 length: 14 amino acids. Germline V gene data show CDR1 as LNHDA and CDR2 as SQIVND (reference sequence). V trimming: 8 bases; J trimming: 4 bases; junction bases outside the gene matches: 10. As DNA, the CDR3 is TGTGCCAGTCTTCCGAGACAGGGACCCTATGGCTACACCTTC. Residues: CASLPRQGPYGYTF.

CDR3 sequence (DNA): TGCGCCAGCAGCTTGGGACAGGGATTGGATCAGCCCCAGCATTTT. This encodes CASSLGQGLDQPQHF. This chain uses TRBV5-1 with TRBJ1-5; 7 positions agree with TRBD1. V shed 0 bases, J shed 5 bases, and the junction held 5 bases outside the gene matches. The CDR3 has 15 residues. Germline-derived CDR1 and CDR2 are SGHRS and YFSETQ.

The V call is TRBV7-3, the J call TRBJ1-5, with D maybe TRBD1 (5 bases). Trimming removed 5 bases at V and 4 bases at J, with 9 bases between. Germline-derived CDR1 and CDR2 are SGHTA and FQGTGA. The CDR3 has 13 amino acids. The CDR3 here is CASSATVNQPQHF. In nucleotides, the CDR3 is TGTGCCAGCAGCGCGACAGTTAATCAGCCCCAGCATTTT.

The chain employs TRBV7-9 and TRBJ2-3, with D unclear. Trimming cost V 3 bases and J 0 bases, with 4 bases left between them. The germline V gene encodes CDR1 SEHNR and CDR2 FQNEAQ (reference sequence). This CDR3 comprises 13 residues. CDR3 in DNA: TGTGCCAGCAGCTTTCCTAGCACAGATACGCAGTATTTT. It encodes CASSFPSTDTQYF.

The chain has TRBV10-3 and TRBJ2-3; D is unresolved. The V and J ends lost 3 bases and 9 bases respectively, with 16 bases between them. The germline gives CDR1 ENHRY, CDR2 SYGVKD. CDR3 length: 14 residues. For the CDR3, the DNA is TGTGCCATCAGTGAATACCTTACCCAGAACACGCAGTATTTT. Translated: CAISEYLTQNTQYF.

The chain combines TRBV9 with TRBJ2-1; D is perhaps TRBD1 or TRBD2 (6 bases each). This CDR3 has 14 amino acids. Germline values: CDR1 SGDLS, CDR2 YYNGEE. The V and J ends lost 0 bases and 10 bases respectively, with 14 bases between them. In nucleotides, the CDR3 is TGTGCCAGCAGCGTAGGGGGGGCTTTGGAAGAGCAGTTCTTC. Protein sequence: CASSVGGALEEQFF.

The rearrangement links TRBV7-9 to TRBJ2-7, with D unclear. CDR3 size: 12 residues. Per the germline V gene, CDR1 is SEHNR and CDR2 is FQNEAQ (reference sequence). Trimming removed 4 bases from V and 6 bases from J, with 10 bases in between. The CDR3 spells CASSSRNFEQYF. The CDR3 region has the DNA TGTGCCAGCAGCTCTCGAAACTTCGAGCAGTACTTC.

The chain employs TRBV27 and TRBJ2-7; D is uncertain. V lost 0 bases, J lost 4 bases, and 13 bases lay in between. CDR1 and CDR2 (germline): MNHEY, SMNVEV (reference sequence). This CDR3 comprises 15 residues. The CDR3 nucleotides are TGTGCCAGCAGTTTATCCCCCGGACGGATTTACGAGCAGTACTTC. Amino acids: CASSLSPGRIYEQYF.

The chain couples TRBV6-1 to TRBJ2-7; D ambiguous. Deletions cut 8 bases from V and 2 bases from J, with 7 bases between. Germline-derived CDR1 and CDR2 are MNHNS and SASEGT. The CDR3 spans 11 residues. The DNA of the CDR3 is TGTGCCAGCTACACCACCTACGAGCAGTACTTC. Protein: CASYTTYEQYF.

This chain connects TRBV7-3 to TRBJ2-1; D might be TRBD1 (6 bases). Trimming left V 2 bases short and J 12 bases short, with 20 bases between. This CDR3 is built from 15 residues. Germline CDR1 is SGHTA and CDR2 is FQGTGA. CDR3 protein: CASSLWGGDTLRQFF. CDR3 in DNA: TGTGCCAGCAGCTTATGGGGTGGGGACACGTTACGGCAGTTCTTC.

V is TRBV9 and J is TRBJ1-2, with 9 bases that match TRBD1. Germline assignment: CDR1 SGDLS and CDR2 YYNGEE. V trimming: 4 bases; J trimming: 5 bases; junction bases outside the gene matches: 9. The CDR3 sequence is 15 residues long. The CDR3 spells CASSPRTGDGYGYTF. In DNA, the CDR3 is TGTGCCAGCAGCCCCCGGACAGGGGACGGGTATGGCTACACCTTC.

The chain couples TRBV5-1 to TRBJ1-3, with a tentative D call TRBD1 (5 bases). This CDR3 is 20 amino acids long. The V and J ends lost 0 bases and 0 bases respectively, with 22 bases between them. The germline V gene encodes CDR1 SGHRS and CDR2 YFSETQ. CDR3 protein: CASSLAFDSLSPSSGNTIYF. CDR3 nucleotide sequence: TGCGCCAGCAGCTTGGCCTTCGACAGCCTCTCGCCGAGCTCTGGAAACACCATATATTTT.

The chain employs TRBV15 and TRBJ1-1; tentative D call: TRBD1 (5 bases). V lost 2 bases and J 6 bases, leaving 7 bases between the germline ends. The CDR3 runs 12 residues. Per the germline V gene, CDR1 is LNHNV and CDR2 is YYDKDF (reference sequence). In DNA, the CDR3 is TGTGCCACCAGCAGACAGGGAGCTGAAGCTTTCTTT. Translation: CATSRQGAEAFF.